This TCR beta chain was recovered during a study of CD8 T cells in ankylosing spondylitis. Regarding this clonotype: Its antigen remains unidentified.

Libraries of TCR beta came from quantitative 5'-RACE with molecular barcodes. One entry per CDR3 protein, called by TCRdb with MiXCR from the 5' RACE reads. The profile shows some 840,000 distinct CDR3 sequences, over 9.5% of them singletons. The study's findings and limits: Disease-linked clones were CD8+ and relatively rare in peripheral blood. Characteristic of ankylosing spondylitis blood, it appeared, was a TCR beta motif comprising roughly eight highly homologous variants. Earlier studies detected some motif variants in reactive arthritis synovial fluid and blood.

This CDR3 has 16 residues. V lost 6 bases and J lost 0, with 12 bases in between. The sequence derives from a male donor with ankylosing spondylitis. The source material was blood, either unsorted or a sorted T cell fraction (not recorded which). This chain links TRBV12-3 or TRBV12-4 with TRBJ2-6; D gene ambiguous. CDR3 protein: CASRSRRVSGANVLTF. CDR3 coding DNA: TGTGCCAGCAGATCTCGAAGGGTCTCTGGGGCCAACGTCCTGACTTTC.